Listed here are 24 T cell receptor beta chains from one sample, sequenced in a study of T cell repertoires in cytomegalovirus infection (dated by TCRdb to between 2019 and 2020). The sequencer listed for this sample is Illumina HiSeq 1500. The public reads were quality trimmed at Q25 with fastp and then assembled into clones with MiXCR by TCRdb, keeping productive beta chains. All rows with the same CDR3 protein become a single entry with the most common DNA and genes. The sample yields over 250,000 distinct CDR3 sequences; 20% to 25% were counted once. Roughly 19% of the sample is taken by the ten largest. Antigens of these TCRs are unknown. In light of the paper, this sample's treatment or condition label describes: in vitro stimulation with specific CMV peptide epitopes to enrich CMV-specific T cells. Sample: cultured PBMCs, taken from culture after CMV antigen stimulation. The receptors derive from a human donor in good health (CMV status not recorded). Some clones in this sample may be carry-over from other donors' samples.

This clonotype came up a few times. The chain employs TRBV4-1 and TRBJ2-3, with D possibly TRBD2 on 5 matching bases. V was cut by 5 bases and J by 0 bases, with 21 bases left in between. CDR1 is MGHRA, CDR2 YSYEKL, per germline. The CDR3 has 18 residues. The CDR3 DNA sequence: TGCGCCAGCAGCTTCCAGCGGCGGACTGACACTAGCACAGATACGCAGTATTTT. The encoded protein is CASSFQRRTDTSTDTQYF.

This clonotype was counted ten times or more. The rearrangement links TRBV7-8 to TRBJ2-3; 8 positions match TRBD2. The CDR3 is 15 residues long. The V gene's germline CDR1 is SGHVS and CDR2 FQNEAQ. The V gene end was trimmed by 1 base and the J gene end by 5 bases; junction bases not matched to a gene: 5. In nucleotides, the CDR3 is TGTGCCAGCAGCTTAGAGGGACTAGGGGGAGATACGCAGTATTTT. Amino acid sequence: CASSLEGLGGDTQYF.

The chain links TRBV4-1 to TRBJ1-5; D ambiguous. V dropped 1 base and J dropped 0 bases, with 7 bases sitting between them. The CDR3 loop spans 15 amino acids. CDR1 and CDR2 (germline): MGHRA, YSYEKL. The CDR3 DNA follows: TGCGCCAGCAGCCAAGTACAGCATAGCAATCAGCCCCAGCATTTT. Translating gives CASSQVQHSNQPQHF.

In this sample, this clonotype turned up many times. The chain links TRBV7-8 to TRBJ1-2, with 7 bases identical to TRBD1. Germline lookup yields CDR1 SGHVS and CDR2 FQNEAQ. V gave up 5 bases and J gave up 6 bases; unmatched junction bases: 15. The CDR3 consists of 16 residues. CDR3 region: CASSDLVIDRVHGYTF. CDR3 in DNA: TGTGCCAGCAGCGATCTGGTCATAGACAGGGTCCATGGCTACACCTTC.

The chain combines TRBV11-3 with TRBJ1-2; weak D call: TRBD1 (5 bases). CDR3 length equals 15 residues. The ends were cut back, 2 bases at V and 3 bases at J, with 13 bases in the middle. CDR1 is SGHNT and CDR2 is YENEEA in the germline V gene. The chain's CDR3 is CASSLRARGDYGYTF. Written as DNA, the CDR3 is TGTGCCAGCAGCTTAAGAGCACGGGGGGACTATGGCTACACCTTC.

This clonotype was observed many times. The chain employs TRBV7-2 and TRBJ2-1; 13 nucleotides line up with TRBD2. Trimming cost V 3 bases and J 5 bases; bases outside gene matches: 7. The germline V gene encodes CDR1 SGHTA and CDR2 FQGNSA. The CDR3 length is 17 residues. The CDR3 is CASSFRHGTSGNNEQFF. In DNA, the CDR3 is TGTGCCAGCAGCTTCAGACACGGGACTAGCGGGAACAATGAGCAGTTCTTC.

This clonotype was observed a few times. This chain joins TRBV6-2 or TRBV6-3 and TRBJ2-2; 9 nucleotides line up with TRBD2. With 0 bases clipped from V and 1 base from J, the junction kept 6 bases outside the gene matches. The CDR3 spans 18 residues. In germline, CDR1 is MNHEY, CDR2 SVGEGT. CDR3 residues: CASSYSRASGVNTGELFF. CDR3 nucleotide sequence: TGTGCCAGCAGTTACTCTAGGGCTAGCGGGGTGAACACCGGGGAGCTGTTTTTT.

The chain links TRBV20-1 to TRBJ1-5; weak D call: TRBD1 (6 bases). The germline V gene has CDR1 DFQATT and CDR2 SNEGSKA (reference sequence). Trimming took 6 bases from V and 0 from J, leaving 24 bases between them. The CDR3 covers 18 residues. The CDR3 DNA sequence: TGCAGTGCCCGAAACTCGGACAGAGGGCAAGATAGCAATCAGCCCCAGCATTTT. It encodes CSARNSDRGQDSNQPQHF.

This chain's CDR3 is CASTDYRNIGNTIYF. The DNA of the CDR3 is TGTGCCAGCACCGACTACCGGAATATTGGAAACACCATATATTTT. V gene TRBV19 combines with J gene TRBJ1-3; D is unresolved. The CDR3 is made up of 15 amino acids. CDR1 and CDR2 (germline): LNHDA, SQIVND (reference sequence). With 9 bases removed from V and 3 bases from J, the gap between germline ends came to 18 bases.

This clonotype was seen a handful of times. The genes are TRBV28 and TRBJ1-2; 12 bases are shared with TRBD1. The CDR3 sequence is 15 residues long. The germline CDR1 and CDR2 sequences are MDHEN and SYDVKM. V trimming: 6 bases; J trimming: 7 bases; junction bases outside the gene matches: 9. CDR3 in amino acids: CASSRMGQGAIGYTF. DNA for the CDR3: TGTGCCAGCAGCCGAATGGGACAGGGGGCGATTGGCTACACCTTC.

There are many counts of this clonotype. The CDR3 nucleotides read TGTGCCAGCACCTTCGACAGACAAGAGACCCAGTACTTC. It yields the protein CASTFDRQETQYF. This sequence joins TRBV7-2 and TRBJ2-5; possible D gene TRBD1, 5 bases. This CDR3 comprises 13 residues. CDR1 SGHTA and CDR2 FQGNSA come from the germline V gene. The ends were cut back, 7 bases at V and 2 bases at J, with 11 bases in the middle.

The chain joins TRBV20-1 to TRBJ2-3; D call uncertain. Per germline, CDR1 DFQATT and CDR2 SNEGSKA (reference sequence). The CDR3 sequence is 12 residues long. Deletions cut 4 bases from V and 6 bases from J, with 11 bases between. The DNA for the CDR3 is TGCAGTGCTATCTTTTTAGGGGATACGCAGTATTTT. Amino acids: CSAIFLGDTQYF.

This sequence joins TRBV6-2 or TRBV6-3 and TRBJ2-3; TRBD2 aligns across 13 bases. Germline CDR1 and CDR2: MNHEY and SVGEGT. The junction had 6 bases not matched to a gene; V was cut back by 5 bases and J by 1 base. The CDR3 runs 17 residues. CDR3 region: CASSQGLAGVGTDTQYF. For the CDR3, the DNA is TGTGCCAGCAGTCAAGGACTAGCGGGAGTGGGCACAGATACGCAGTATTTT.

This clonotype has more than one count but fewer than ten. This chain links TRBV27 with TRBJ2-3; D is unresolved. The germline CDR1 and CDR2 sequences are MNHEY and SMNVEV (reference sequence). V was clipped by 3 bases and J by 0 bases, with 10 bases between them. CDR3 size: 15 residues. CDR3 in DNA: TGTGCCAGCAGTTTCAGCCCCCATAGCACAGATACGCAGTATTTT. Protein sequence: CASSFSPHSTDTQYF.

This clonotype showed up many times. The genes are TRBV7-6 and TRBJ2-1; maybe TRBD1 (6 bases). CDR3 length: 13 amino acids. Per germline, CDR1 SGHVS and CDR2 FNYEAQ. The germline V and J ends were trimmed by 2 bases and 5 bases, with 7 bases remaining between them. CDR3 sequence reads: CASSLNRDNEQFF. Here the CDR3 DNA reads TGTGCCAGCAGCTTAAACAGGGACAATGAGCAGTTCTTC. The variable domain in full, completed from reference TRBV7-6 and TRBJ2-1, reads GAGVSQSPRYKVTKRGQDVALRCDPISGHVSLYWYRQALGQGPEFLTYFNYEAQQDKSGLPNDRFSAERPEGSISTLTIQRTEQRDSAMYRCASSLNRDNEQFFGPGTRLTVL.

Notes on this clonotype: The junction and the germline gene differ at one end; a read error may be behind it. The CDR3 DNA reads as TGTGCCAGCAGTTTTTCCAACTACTACAATAAGCAGTTCTTC. As protein: CASSFSNYYNKQFF. V is TRBV12-3 or TRBV12-4 and J is TRBJ2-1; D unresolved. The CDR3 runs to 14 residues.

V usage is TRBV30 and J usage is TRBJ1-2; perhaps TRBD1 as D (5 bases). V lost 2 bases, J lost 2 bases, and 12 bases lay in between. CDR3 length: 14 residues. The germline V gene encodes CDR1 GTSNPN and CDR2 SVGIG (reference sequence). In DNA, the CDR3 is TGTGCCTGGAGTTTAGGGACGGGGAACTATGGCTACACCTTC. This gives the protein CAWSLGTGNYGYTF.

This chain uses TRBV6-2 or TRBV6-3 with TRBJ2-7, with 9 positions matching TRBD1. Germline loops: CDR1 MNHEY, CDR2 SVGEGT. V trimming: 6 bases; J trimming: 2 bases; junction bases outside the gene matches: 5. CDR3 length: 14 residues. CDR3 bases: TGTGCCAGCAGACAACAGGGGGCCACCTACGAGCAGTACGTC. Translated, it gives CASRQQGATYEQYV.

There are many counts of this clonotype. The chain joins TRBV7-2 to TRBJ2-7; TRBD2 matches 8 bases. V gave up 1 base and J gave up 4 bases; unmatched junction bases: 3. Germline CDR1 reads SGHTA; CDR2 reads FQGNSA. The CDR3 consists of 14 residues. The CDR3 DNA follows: TGTGCCAGCAGCTTAGTGGCGGGAGGATACGAGCAGTACGTC. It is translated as CASSLVAGGYEQYV.

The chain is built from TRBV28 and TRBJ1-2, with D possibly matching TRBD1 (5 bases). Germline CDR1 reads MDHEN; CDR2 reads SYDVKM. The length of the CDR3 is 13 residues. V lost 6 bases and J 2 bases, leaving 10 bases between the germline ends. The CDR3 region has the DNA TGTGCCAGCAGAGAAGACAGAAACTATGGCTACACCTTC. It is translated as CASREDRNYGYTF.

The CDR3 nucleotides read TGTGCCTGGAGTGGAGTCAGGGGGAATCAGCCCCAGCATTTT. It yields the protein CAWSGVRGNQPQHF. The chain employs TRBV30 and TRBJ1-5; 7 bases are a match to TRBD1. J was trimmed by 4 bases and V by 1 base; bases with no gene match: 4. Germline V lookup: CDR1 GTSNPN, CDR2 SVGIG (reference sequence). The CDR3 has 14 amino acids.

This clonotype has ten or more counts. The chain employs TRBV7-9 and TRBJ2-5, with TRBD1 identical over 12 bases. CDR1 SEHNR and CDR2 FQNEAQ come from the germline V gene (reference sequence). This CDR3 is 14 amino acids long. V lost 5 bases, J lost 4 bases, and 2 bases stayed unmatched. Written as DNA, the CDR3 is TGTGCCAGCAGCAAGGGACAGGGGGCAGAGACCCAGTACTTC. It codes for CASSKGQGAETQYF.

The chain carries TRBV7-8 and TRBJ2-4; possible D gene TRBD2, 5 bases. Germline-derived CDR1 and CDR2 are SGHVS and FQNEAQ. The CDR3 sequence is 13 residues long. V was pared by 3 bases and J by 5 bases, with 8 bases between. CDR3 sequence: CASSFARENIQYF. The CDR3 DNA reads TGTGCCAGCAGCTTTGCGCGGGAAAACATTCAGTACTTC. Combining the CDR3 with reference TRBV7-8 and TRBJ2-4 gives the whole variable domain GAGVSQSPRYKVAKRGQDVALRCDPISGHVSLFWYQQALGQGPEFLTYFQNEAQLDKSGLPSDRFFAERPEGSVSTLKIQRTQQEDSAVYLCASSFARENIQYFGAGTRLSVL.

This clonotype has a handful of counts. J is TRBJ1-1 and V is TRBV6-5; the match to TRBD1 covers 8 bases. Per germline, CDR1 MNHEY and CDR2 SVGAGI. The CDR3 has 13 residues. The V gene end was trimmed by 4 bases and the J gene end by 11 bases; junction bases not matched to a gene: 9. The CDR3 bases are TGTGCCAGCAGTTTTGGACAGGGAAGTGGGGCTTTCTTT. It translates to CASSFGQGSGAFF.